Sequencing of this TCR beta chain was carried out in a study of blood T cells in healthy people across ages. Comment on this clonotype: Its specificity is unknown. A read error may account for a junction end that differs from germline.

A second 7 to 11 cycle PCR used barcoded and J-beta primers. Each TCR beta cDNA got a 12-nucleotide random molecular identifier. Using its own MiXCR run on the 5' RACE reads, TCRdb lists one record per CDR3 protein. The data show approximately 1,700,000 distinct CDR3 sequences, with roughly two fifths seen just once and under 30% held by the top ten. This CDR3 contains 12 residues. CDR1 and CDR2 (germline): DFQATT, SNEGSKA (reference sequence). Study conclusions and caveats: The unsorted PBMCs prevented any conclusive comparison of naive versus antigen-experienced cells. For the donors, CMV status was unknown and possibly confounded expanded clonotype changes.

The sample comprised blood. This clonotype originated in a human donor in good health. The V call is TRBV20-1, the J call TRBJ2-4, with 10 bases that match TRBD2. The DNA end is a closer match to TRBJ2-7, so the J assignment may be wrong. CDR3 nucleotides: TGCAGGGCTAGGACTAGCGGCTACGAGCAGTACTTC. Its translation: CRARTSGYEQYF.